This T cell receptor (beta chain) was obtained from a study of blood T cell repertoires in COVID-19. In the study overall: Both acute and convalescent COVID-19 samples were obtained from the United States, Italy and Spain.

Only in-frame clones appear in the TCRdb table, and some are missing; sequencing was by immunoSEQ multiplex PCR. The data contain 300,000 to 350,000 clones, roughly 89% of them seen just once; the ten biggest clones take up roughly a tenth. The CDR3 is 15 residues long. Trimming stripped 1 base from V and 2 bases from J, with 9 bases between. Germline loops: CDR1 LNHDA, CDR2 SQIVND (reference sequence). Sequencing input: PBMCs or T cells enriched from blood (not recorded which). J is TRBJ2-1 and V is TRBV19, with D tentatively TRBD2 (5 bases). The TCR was taken from a woman between 25 and 40 years old who had recovered from COVID-19. CDR3 loop: CASSIVGGPYNEQFF. The CDR3 nucleotides are TGTGCCAGTAGTATAGTTGGCGGGCCCTACAATGAGCAGTTCTTC.